The 25 T cell receptor beta chains given below trace back to one sample, sequenced in a study of PD-L1 blockade in urothelial cancer. Time point given: pretreatment peripheral blood. The repertoire was sequenced with immunoSEQ multiplex PCR; TCRdb's copy has only in-frame clones and lacks some. The table has tens of thousands of clones, 79% seen once. Sequencing was performed on PBMCs, taken around atezolizumab (anti-PD-L1) treatment. These receptors came from a man in his sixties or seventies with urothelial cancer.

The chain carries TRBV20-1 and TRBJ2-3; D not certain. Germline V gives CDR1 DFQATT, CDR2 SNEGSKA (reference sequence). This CDR3 has 11 amino acids. V was cut by 7 bases and J by 3 bases, with 8 bases left in between. The CDR3 DNA reads as TGCAGTGTCCAACGGACAGATACGCAGTATTTT. As protein: CSVQRTDTQYF.

The chain uses TRBV7-8 and TRBJ1-3; 10 bases align to TRBD1. V lost 0 bases, J lost 4 bases, and 9 bases stayed unmatched. The CDR3 extends over 18 amino acids. CDR1 and CDR2 from the germline V gene are SGHVS and FQNEAQ. CDR3: CASSLASPGQGIGNTIYF. The DNA for the CDR3 is TGTGCCAGCAGCTTAGCGAGCCCGGGACAGGGGATCGGAAACACCATATATTTT.

This clone was recorded only once. The chain links TRBV11-2 to TRBJ2-5, with TRBD2 as a possible D gene (5 bases). Trimming removed 6 bases at V and 5 bases at J, with 13 bases between. The CDR3 sequence is 13 residues long. The V gene's germline CDR1 is SGHAT and CDR2 FQNNGV. For the CDR3, the DNA is TGTGCCAGCAGTTCCCGAGGGTGGGAGACCCAGTACTTC. Amino acid sequence: CASSSRGWETQYF.

The genes are TRBV10-3 and TRBJ2-4, with 7 bases lining up with TRBD2. CDR1 ENHRY and CDR2 SYGVKD come from the germline V gene. V shed 0 bases, J shed 5 bases, and the junction held 7 bases outside the gene matches. CDR3 size: 16 residues. Here the CDR3 reads CAISESREGLENIQYF. As DNA, the CDR3 is TGTGCCATCAGTGAGTCGAGGGAGGGCCTCGAAAACATTCAGTACTTC.

CDR3 DNA: TGTGCCAGCAGCCAGGGTCTAGCGAGGACAGATACGCAGTATTTT. Its translation: CASSQGLARTDTQYF. V is TRBV4-2 and J is TRBJ2-3, with D tentatively TRBD2 (6 bases). V was pared by 3 bases and J by 3 bases, with 13 bases between. The CDR3 is made up of 15 amino acids. Germline V lookup: CDR1 LGHNA, CDR2 YNFKEQ.

Written as DNA, the CDR3 is TGTGCCCAAGCGGGGGCCAACGTCCTGACTTTC. Translated: CAQAGANVLTF. V is TRBV30 and J is TRBJ2-6, with D unclear. The V gene lost 8 bases and the J gene lost 4 bases, with 6 bases spanning the gap. Germline values: CDR1 GTSNPN, CDR2 SVGIG (reference sequence). The CDR3 is 11 amino acids.

The chain links TRBV19 to TRBJ1-4; D not resolved. The CDR3 has 16 amino acids. Germline V gene lookup returns CDR1 LNHDA and CDR2 SQIVND (reference sequence). V lost 6 bases and J lost 4, with 18 bases in between. CDR3 DNA sequence: TGTGCCAGTAGGAATGGAGACCGGATGGGTAATGAAAAACTGTTTTTT. The encoded protein is CASRNGDRMGNEKLFF.

The chain carries TRBV19 and TRBJ2-7; 9 bases fit TRBD1. Germline loops: CDR1 LNHDA, CDR2 SQIVND (reference sequence). J was trimmed by 2 bases and V by 3 bases; bases with no gene match: 5. The CDR3 is 15 residues long. The CDR3 loop is CASSIKTGGTYEQYF. The CDR3 coding sequence is TGTGCCAGTAGTATTAAGACAGGGGGAACCTACGAGCAGTACTTC.

This chain connects TRBV15 to TRBJ1-4; 8 nucleotides match TRBD1. Germline values: CDR1 LNHNV, CDR2 YYDKDF (reference sequence). This CDR3 spans 14 amino acids. J lost 2 bases, V lost 5 bases, and 1 base had no gene match. Here the CDR3 reads CATSPGGTNEKLFF. The CDR3 DNA reads TGTGCCACCAGCCCAGGGGGCACTAATGAAAAACTGTTTTTT.

The V call is TRBV11-2, the J call TRBJ2-1; 10 bases fit TRBD1. The germline V gene has CDR1 SGHAT and CDR2 FQNNGV. With 1 base clipped from V and 4 bases from J, the junction kept 1 base outside the gene matches. The length of the CDR3 is 15 residues. The CDR3 nucleotides are TGTGCCAGCAGCTTAGTGGGACAGGGGTACAATGAGCAGTTCTTC. The encoded protein is CASSLVGQGYNEQFF.

V gene TRBV27 combines with J gene TRBJ1-1; 9 nucleotides match TRBD1. V trimming: 5 bases; J trimming: 3 bases; junction bases outside the gene matches: 4. Germline assignment: CDR1 MNHEY and CDR2 SMNVEV (reference sequence). The CDR3 has 14 residues. The CDR3 spells CASSLDRGHTEAFF. As DNA, the CDR3 is TGTGCCAGCAGTCTGGACAGGGGCCACACTGAAGCTTTCTTT.

In its sample, this clone was seen a few times. The J gene is TRBJ1-4, the V gene TRBV28, with D unclear. V lost 3 bases and J lost 4, with 12 bases in between. The CDR3 sequence is 15 residues long. Germline V gene lookup returns CDR1 MDHEN and CDR2 SYDVKM. The CDR3 reads CASSLAGSINEKLFF. The CDR3 bases are TGTGCCAGCAGTTTGGCCGGGAGCATTAATGAAAAACTGTTTTTT. The variable domain in full, completed from reference TRBV28 and TRBJ1-4, reads DVKVTQSSRYLVKRTGEKVFLECVQDMDHENMFWYRQDPGLGLRLIYFSYDVKMKEKGDIPEGYSVSREKKERFSLILESASTNQTSMYLCASSLAGSINEKLFFGSGTQLSVL.

The V call is TRBV4-1, the J call TRBJ2-5; no clear D gene. The germline CDR1 and CDR2 sequences are MGHRA and YSYEKL. The CDR3 loop spans 13 amino acids. V was trimmed by 3 bases and J by 4 bases, leaving 9 bases between them. The CDR3, as DNA: TGCGCCAGCAGCCAGTCTCTTCGAGAGACCCAGTACTTC. Translating it yields CASSQSLRETQYF.

The rearrangement joins TRBV11-2 to TRBJ2-2; tentative D call: TRBD2 (7 bases). Looked up from germline, CDR1 is SGHAT and CDR2 is FQNNGV. Trimming took 0 bases from V and 7 from J, leaving 18 bases between them. The length of the CDR3 is 17 residues. The CDR3 sequence is CASSLDRGRGSGGELFF. CDR3 nucleotide sequence: TGTGCCAGCAGCTTAGATCGGGGGAGGGGGAGTGGCGGGGAGCTGTTTTTT.

The chain employs TRBV2 and TRBJ1-1; maybe TRBD1 (5 bases). Germline V CDR1 and CDR2: SNHLY, FYNNEI. The ends were cut back, 5 bases at V and 0 bases at J, with 13 bases in the middle. The length of the CDR3 is 15 residues. CDR3 protein: CASSLGALLNTEAFF. The DNA for the CDR3 is TGTGCCAGCAGTCTAGGGGCCCTTTTGAACACTGAAGCTTTCTTT.

In its sample, this clone was seen a few times. The gene calls are TRBV19 and TRBJ1-5; D is perhaps TRBD1 (5 bases). Trimming took 7 bases from V and 2 from J, leaving 9 bases between them. The germline V gene encodes CDR1 LNHDA and CDR2 SQIVND (reference sequence). This CDR3 has 13 amino acids. CDR3 residues: CASTGSRNQPQHF. DNA of the CDR3: TGTGCCAGTACAGGGTCACGCAATCAGCCCCAGCATTTT.

The J gene is TRBJ2-2, the V gene TRBV28, with 7 bases identical to TRBD1. The V segment lost 5 bases and the J segment 5 bases; nucleotides outside the gene matches: 11. Germline CDR1 and CDR2: MDHEN and SYDVKM. This CDR3 spans 16 amino acids. This chain's CDR3 is CASSPLQGLGTGELFF. CDR3 coding DNA: TGTGCCAGCAGTCCCTTACAGGGGCTGGGGACCGGGGAGCTGTTTTTT.

The chain uses TRBV9 and TRBJ1-1, with D perhaps matching TRBD1 (6 bases). The ends were cut back, 4 bases at V and 0 bases at J, with 10 bases in the middle. CDR1 is SGDLS, CDR2 YYNGEE, per germline. The CDR3 consists of 14 residues. CDR3 nucleotide sequence: TGTGCCAGCAGCCCGGGACATCTGAACACTGAAGCTTTCTTT. It encodes CASSPGHLNTEAFF.

The chain carries TRBV25-1 and TRBJ2-4; tentative D call: TRBD2 (6 bases). V was cut by 6 bases and J by 1 base, with 22 bases left in between. The CDR3 has 18 residues. Germline V gives CDR1 MGHDK, CDR2 SYGVNS. CDR3 in DNA: TGTGCCAGCAGCGGGCTGGGAGGCGTATCCTTCGCCAAAAACATTCAGTACTTC. It yields the protein CASSGLGGVSFAKNIQYF.

The gene calls are TRBV5-3 and TRBJ1-2; weak D call: TRBD1 (5 bases). TRBV5-3 is an ORF, and what it does is uncertain. The CDR3 is made up of 9 amino acids. Trimming left V 10 bases short and J 9 bases short, with 10 bases between. In nucleotides, the CDR3 is TGTGCCCAGGGCCTTAGCTACACCTTC. Translated, it gives CAQGLSYTF.

This rearrangement joins TRBV28 to TRBJ2-4; D perhaps matches TRBD1 (6 bases). The V gene's germline CDR1 is MDHEN and CDR2 SYDVKM. The CDR3 runs 14 residues. With 6 bases removed from V and 1 base from J, the gap between germline ends came to 10 bases. The CDR3, as DNA: TGTGCCAGCAGGTCACAGGGTGCCAAAAACATTCAGTACTTC. This sequence encodes CASRSQGAKNIQYF.

J is TRBJ2-3 and V is TRBV5-1; D may be TRBD1 (6 bases). This CDR3 is built from 16 residues. V was shortened by 4 bases and J by 4 bases, with 19 bases between the two germline ends. Germline values: CDR1 SGHRS, CDR2 YFSETQ. The CDR3 is CASSGTPGQTADTQYF. The DNA for the CDR3 is TGCGCCAGCAGCGGGACACCGGGGCAAACAGCAGATACGCAGTATTTT.

J is TRBJ2-5 and V is TRBV5-1; possibly TRBD1 for D (6 bases). The ends were cut back, 5 bases at V and 2 bases at J, with 16 bases in the middle. The CDR3 has 15 amino acids. Germline lookup yields CDR1 SGHRS and CDR2 YFSETQ. The CDR3 DNA reads as TGCGCCAGCAGACCCGGGCCGACAGGTCAAGAGACCCAGTACTTC. Translated: CASRPGPTGQETQYF.

This sequence joins TRBV6-1 and TRBJ2-3; TRBD1 aligns across 9 bases. The V segment lost 0 bases and the J segment 8 bases; nucleotides outside the gene matches: 12. The germline gives CDR1 MNHNS, CDR2 SASEGT. The length of the CDR3 is 17 residues. The CDR3 DNA reads TGTGCCAGCAGTGAAGCAAATCCGGGACAGGGTCATGTTACGCAGTATTTT. Translated, it gives CASSEANPGQGHVTQYF.

The rearrangement links TRBV19 to TRBJ1-1; TRBD1 matches at 8 bases. CDR1 and CDR2 from the germline V gene are LNHDA and SQIVND (reference sequence). Unmatched junction bases numbered 13, after V lost 5 bases and J lost 5 bases. CDR3 length equals 16 residues. The CDR3 here is CASSSWSDRGWTEAFF. Here the CDR3 DNA reads TGTGCCAGTAGTTCCTGGAGTGACAGGGGATGGACTGAAGCTTTCTTT.